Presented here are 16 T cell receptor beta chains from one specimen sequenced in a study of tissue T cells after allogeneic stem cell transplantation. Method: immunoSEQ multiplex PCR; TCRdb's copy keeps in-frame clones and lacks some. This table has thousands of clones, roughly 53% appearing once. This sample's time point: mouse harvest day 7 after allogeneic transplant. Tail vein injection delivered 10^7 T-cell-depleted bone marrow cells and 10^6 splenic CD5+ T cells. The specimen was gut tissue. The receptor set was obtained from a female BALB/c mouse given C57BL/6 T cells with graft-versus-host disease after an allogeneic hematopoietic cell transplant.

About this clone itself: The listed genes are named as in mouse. CDR3 region: CASSLEPVYEQYF. The CDR3 DNA, read in part, is TGTGCAAGCAGCTTAGAGCCAGTCTATGAACAGTAC. The chain is built from TRBV16 and TRBJ2-7; D gene uncertain. The sequenced fragment ends 1 residue before the CDR3 boundary, so the rest is inferred from the germline J gene. V lost 0 bases to trimming and J lost 3 bases, with 6 bases between them. This CDR3 has 13 residues. The germline CDR1 and CDR2 sequences are SGHSA and FRNQAP.

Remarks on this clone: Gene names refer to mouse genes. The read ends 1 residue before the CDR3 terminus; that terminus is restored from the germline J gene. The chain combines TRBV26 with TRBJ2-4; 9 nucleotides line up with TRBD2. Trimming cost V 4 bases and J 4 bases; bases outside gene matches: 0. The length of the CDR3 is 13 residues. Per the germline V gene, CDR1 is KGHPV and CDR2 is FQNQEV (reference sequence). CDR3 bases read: TGTGCCAGCAGTCGGACTGGGGAAAACACCTTGTAC. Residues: CASSRTGENTLY. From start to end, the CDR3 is CASSRTGENTLYF.

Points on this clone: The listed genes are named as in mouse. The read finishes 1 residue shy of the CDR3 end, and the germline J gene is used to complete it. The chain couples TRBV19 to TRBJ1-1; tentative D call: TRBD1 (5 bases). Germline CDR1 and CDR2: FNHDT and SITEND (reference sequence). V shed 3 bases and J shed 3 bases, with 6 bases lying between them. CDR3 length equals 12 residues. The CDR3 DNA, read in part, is TGTGCCAGCAGTACGACAGACACAGAAGTCTTC. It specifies CASSTTDTEVF. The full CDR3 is CASSTTDTEVFF.

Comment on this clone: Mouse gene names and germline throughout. The CDR3 DNA, read in part, is TGCTCCAGCAGTTATGACAGGGGATATAATTCGCCCCTCTAC. It codes for CSSSYDRGYNSPLY. The full CDR3 protein reads CSSSYDRGYNSPLYF. The chain uses TRBV23 and TRBJ1-6; TRBD1 is the table's D call and was not checked against the DNA. Coverage ceases 1 residue before the CDR3 finishes, and the germline J gene fills in the end. TRBJ1-6 qualifies as an ORF whose function is uncertain. CDR3 length equals 15 residues. CDR1 KGHTA and CDR2 FQNQQP come from the germline V gene.

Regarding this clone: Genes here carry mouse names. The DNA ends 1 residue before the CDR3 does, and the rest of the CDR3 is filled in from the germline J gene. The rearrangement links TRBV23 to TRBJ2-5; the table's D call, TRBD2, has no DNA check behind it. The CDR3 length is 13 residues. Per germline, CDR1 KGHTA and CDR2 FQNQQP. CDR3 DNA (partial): TGCTCCAGCAGGGGACTGGGGGAAGACACCCAGTAC. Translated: CSSRGLGEDTQY. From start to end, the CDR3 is CSSRGLGEDTQYF.

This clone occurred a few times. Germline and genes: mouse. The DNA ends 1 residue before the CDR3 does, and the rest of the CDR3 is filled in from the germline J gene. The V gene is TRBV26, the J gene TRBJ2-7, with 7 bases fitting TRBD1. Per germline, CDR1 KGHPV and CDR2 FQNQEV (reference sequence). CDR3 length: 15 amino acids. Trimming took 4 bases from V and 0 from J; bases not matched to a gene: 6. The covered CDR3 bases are TGTGCCAGCAGTCACCCGGGACAGAGCTCCTATGAACAGTAC. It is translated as CASSHPGQSSYEQY. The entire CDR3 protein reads CASSHPGQSSYEQYF.

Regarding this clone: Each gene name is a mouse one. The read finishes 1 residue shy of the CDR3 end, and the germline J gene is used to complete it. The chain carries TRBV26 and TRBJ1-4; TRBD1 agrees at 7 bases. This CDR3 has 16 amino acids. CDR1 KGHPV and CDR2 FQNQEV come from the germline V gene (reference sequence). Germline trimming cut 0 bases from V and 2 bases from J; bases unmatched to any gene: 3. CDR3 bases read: TGTGCCAGCAGTCTGTCGGAAGGGGGCTCCAACGAAAGATTATTT. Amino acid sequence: CASSLSEGGSNERLF. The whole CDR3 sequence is CASSLSEGGSNERLFF.

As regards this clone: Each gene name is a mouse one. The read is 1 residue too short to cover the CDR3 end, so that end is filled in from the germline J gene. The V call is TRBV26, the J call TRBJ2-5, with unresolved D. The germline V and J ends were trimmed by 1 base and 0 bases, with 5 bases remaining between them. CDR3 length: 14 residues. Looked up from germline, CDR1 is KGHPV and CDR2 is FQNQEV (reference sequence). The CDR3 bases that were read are TGTGCCAGCAGTCTGTACATTAACCAAGACACCCAGTAC. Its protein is CASSLYINQDTQY. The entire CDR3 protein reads CASSLYINQDTQYF.

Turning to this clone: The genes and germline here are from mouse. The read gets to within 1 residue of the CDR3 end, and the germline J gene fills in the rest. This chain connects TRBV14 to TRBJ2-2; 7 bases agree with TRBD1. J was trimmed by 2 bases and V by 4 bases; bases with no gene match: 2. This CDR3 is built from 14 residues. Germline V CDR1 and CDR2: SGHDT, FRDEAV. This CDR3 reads CASSLQGNTGQLYF. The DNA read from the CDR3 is TGTGCCAGCAGTCTACAGGGGAACACCGGGCAGCTCTAC.

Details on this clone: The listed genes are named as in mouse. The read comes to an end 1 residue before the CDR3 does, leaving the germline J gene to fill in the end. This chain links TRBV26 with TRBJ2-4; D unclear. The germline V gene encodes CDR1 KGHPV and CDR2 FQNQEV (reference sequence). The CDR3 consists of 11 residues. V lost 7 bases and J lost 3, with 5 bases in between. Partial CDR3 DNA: TGTGCCAGCATGAGGCAAAACACCTTGTAC. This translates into CASMRQNTLY. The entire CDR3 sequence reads CASMRQNTLYF.

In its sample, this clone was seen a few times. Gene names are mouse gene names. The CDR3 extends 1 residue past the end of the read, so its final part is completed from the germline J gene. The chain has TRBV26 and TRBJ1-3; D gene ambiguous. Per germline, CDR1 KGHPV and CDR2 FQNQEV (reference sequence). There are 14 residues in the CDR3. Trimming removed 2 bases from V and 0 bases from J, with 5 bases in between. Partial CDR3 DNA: TGTGCCAGCAGTCTGCAGGTTTCTGGAAATACGCTCTAT. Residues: CASSLQVSGNTLY. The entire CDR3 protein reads CASSLQVSGNTLYF.

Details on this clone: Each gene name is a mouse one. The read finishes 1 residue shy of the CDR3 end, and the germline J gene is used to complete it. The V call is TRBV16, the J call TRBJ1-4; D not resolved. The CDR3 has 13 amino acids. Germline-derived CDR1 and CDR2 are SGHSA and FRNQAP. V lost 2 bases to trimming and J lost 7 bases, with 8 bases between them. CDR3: CASSLKKGERLFF. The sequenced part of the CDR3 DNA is TGTGCAAGCAGCTTAAAGAAGGGCGAAAGATTATTT.

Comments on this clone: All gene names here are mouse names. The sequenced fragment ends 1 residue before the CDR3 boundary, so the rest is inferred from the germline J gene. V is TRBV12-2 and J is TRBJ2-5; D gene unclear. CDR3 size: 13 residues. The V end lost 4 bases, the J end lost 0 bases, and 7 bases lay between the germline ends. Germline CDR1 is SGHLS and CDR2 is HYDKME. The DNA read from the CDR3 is TGTGCCAGCTCAGAAGTTAACCAAGACACCCAGTAC. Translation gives CASSEVNQDTQY. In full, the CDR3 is CASSEVNQDTQYF.

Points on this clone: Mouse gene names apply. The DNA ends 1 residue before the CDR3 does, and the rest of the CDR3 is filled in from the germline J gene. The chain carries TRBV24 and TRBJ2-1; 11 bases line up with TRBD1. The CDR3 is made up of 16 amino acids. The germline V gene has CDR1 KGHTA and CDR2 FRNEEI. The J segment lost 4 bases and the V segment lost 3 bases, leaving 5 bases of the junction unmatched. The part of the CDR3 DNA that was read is TGTGCCAGCAGTCTTCGGACAGGGGGCGTTTATGCTGAGCAGTTC. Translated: CASSLRTGGVYAEQF. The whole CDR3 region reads CASSLRTGGVYAEQFF.

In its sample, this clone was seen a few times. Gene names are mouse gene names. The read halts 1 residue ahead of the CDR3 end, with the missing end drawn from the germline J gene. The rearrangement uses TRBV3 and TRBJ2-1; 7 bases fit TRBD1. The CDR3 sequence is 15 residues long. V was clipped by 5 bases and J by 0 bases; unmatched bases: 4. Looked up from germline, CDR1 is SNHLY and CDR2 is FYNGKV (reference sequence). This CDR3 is CASSPRDSNYAEQFF. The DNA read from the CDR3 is TGTGCCAGCAGCCCTCGGGACAGTAACTATGCTGAGCAGTTC. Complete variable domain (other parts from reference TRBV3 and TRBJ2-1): GPKVLQIPSHQIIDMGQMVTLNCDPVSNHLYFYWYKQILGQQMEFLVNFYNGKVMEKSKLFKDQFSVERPDGSYFTLKIQPTALEDSAVYFCASSPRDSNYAEQFFGPGTRLTVL.

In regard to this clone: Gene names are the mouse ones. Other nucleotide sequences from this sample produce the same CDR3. CDR3: CASSRQNNQAPLF. The sequenced CDR3 bases are TGTGCCAGCAGTCGACAGAACAACCAGGCTCCGCTT. V and J are TRBV26 and TRBJ1-5, with a possible D match to TRBD1 (5 bases). The read terminates 1 residue before the CDR3 end, so the remaining end is supplied by the germline J gene. Per the germline V gene, CDR1 is KGHPV and CDR2 is FQNQEV (reference sequence). V dropped 4 bases and J dropped 1 base, with 5 bases sitting between them. This CDR3 contains 13 residues.